These 8 T cell receptor beta chains share one sample of origin, sequenced in a study. In TCRdb, the 5' RACE reads were re-called with MiXCR into one record per CDR3 protein. This repertoire shows about 12,000 distinct CDR3 sequences, 20% to 30% found once; its top ten account for approximately 2.8%. Specimen: naive CD4+ T cells sorted from blood. The subset denotes: naive CD4+ T cells, CD4+CD45RA+CD25-. The receptors come from a female donor with breast cancer.

This clonotype was seen many times. The V call is TRBV7-3, the J call TRBJ2-2, with D possibly called TRBD1 or TRBD2 (5 bases each). Between the trimmed V and J ends, which lost 5 bases and 5 bases, there was a span of 12 bases. The length of the CDR3 is 14 residues. Germline V lookup: CDR1 SGHTA, CDR2 FQGTGA. This CDR3 reads CASSPGTITGELFF. As DNA, the CDR3 is TGTGCCAGCAGCCCAGGGACCATTACCGGGGAGCTGTTTTTT.

The table lists this clonotype with a few counts. A much larger clonotype is one base distant, so this may be a read error. V usage is TRBV24-1 and J usage is TRBJ1-1; D unresolved. The V end was cut by 2 bases, the J end by 3 bases, with 6 bases between. This CDR3 region has 13 residues. Germline-derived CDR1 and CDR2 are KGHDR and SFDVKD. The CDR3 coding sequence is TGTGCCACCAGTGATTCGAAGGACACTGAAGCTTTCTTT. It specifies CATSDSKDTEAFF.

This clonotype has just a few counts. The chain is built from TRBV5-1 and TRBJ2-5; no clear D. Trimming cost V 3 bases and J 1 base, with 4 bases left between them. The CDR3 contains 12 residues. The germline CDR1 and CDR2 sequences are SGHRS and YFSETQ. DNA of the CDR3: TGCGCCAGCAGCTACAGCCAAGAGACCCAGTACTTC. Residues: CASSYSQETQYF.

This clonotype ranks as medium-sized (0.01 to 0.1%). The V gene is TRBV28, the J gene TRBJ2-7; TRBD2 is a possible D gene (5 bases). The V gene lost 3 bases and the J gene lost 4 bases, with 13 bases spanning the gap. The CDR3 is made up of 14 amino acids. Germline V lookup: CDR1 MDHEN, CDR2 SYDVKM. The CDR3 nucleotides are TGTGCCAGCAGTTTCTTGCGAGGGCGGTACGAGCAGTACTTC. Translating it yields CASSFLRGRYEQYF. The full variable domain, rest sourced from reference TRBV28 and TRBJ2-7, is DVKVTQSSRYLVKRTGEKVFLECVQDMDHENMFWYRQDPGLGLRLIYFSYDVKMKEKGDIPEGYSVSREKKERFSLILESASTNQTSMYLCASSFLRGRYEQYFGPGTRLTVT.

This clonotype was observed a few times. J is TRBJ1-1 and V is TRBV29-1; weak D call: TRBD1 (5 bases). Germline V lookup: CDR1 SQVTM, CDR2 ANQGSEA. Deletions cut 6 bases from V and 7 bases from J, with 18 bases between. The CDR3 totals 13 residues. This CDR3 is CSVREQANNEAFF. In DNA form, the CDR3 reads TGCAGCGTCCGAGAACAGGCAAATAATGAAGCTTTCTTT.

In its sample, this clonotype was seen many times. The chain links TRBV6-5 to TRBJ1-6; maybe TRBD1 (6 bases). Germline V lookup: CDR1 MNHEY, CDR2 SVGAGI. V was pared by 6 bases and J by 6 bases, with 12 bases between. This CDR3 spans 14 amino acids. The CDR3: CASSLGQSNSPLHF. CDR3 DNA: TGTGCCAGCAGCCTTGGACAGTCTAATTCACCCCTCCACTTT.

On this clonotype itself: The junction and the germline gene differ at one end; a read error may be behind it. The chain joins TRBV12-3 or TRBV12-4 to TRBJ1-1, with D maybe TRBD1 (6 bases). The CDR3 covers 16 residues. DNA of the CDR3: TGTGCCAGCAGCCAGGGACAACTCCTATTGAACACTGAAGCTCTCTTT. Its protein product is CASSQGQLLLNTEALF.

J is TRBJ2-1 and V is TRBV7-2; 7 nucleotides match TRBD2. CDR3 length: 15 residues. Unmatched junction bases numbered 9, after V lost 6 bases and J lost 4 bases. Germline CDR1 is SGHTA and CDR2 is FQGNSA. This chain's CDR3 is CASRFSGASYNEQFF. The DNA of the CDR3 is TGTGCCAGCAGATTCAGCGGGGCCTCTTACAATGAGCAGTTCTTC.